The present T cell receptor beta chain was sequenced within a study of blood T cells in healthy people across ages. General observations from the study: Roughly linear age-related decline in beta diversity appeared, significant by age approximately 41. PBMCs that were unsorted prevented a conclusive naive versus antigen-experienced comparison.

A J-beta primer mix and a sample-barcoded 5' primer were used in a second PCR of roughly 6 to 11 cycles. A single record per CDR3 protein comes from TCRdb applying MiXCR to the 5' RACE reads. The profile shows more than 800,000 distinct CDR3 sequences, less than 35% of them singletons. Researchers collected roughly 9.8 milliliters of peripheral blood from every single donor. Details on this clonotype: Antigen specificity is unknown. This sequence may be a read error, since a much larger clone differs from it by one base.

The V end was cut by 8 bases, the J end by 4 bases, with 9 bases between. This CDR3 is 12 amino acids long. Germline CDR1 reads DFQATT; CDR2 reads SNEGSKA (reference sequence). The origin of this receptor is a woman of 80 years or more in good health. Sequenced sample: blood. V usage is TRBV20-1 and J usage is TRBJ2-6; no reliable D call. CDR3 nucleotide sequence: TGCAGTACTCTGCCAGGGGCCAACGTCCTGACTTTC. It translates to CSTLPGANVLTF.